This T cell receptor (beta chain) was identified in a study of a mutant IDH1 vaccine in newly diagnosed glioma. TCRdb's table, derived via immunoSEQ multiplex PCR, lists solely in-frame clones and lacks some. The profile shows some 35,000 clones, about four fifths of them singletons. Germline V gene lookup returns CDR1 SEHNR and CDR2 FQNEAQ (reference sequence). The CDR3 is made up of 14 amino acids. V was clipped by 3 bases and J by 6 bases, with 11 bases between them. This clone was detected once. Its specificity is unknown. The time point: week 5, during vaccination. With topical imiquimod, each dose of the vaccine consisted of 300 ug of mutant IDH1 20-mer peptide.

This TCR derives from a man aged 45-65 years with glioma. The rearrangement joins TRBV7-9 to TRBJ2-2; D gene uncertain. The sample in question was PBMCs, obtained from a glioma patient whose treatment included an IDH1 peptide vaccine. The CDR3, as DNA: TGTGCCAGCAGCTTTCTAGGGTGGTCCGGGGAGCTGTTTTTT. Its translation is CASSFLGWSGELFF.